This record concerns one T cell receptor beta chain sequence. The specificity of this receptor is unknown. No much larger clone is present one base from it, and per-base qualities are unavailable. TCRbeta CDR3 regions were amplified from genomic DNA by means of the immunoSEQ Assay, a bias-controlled multiplex PCR. The paper's data handling went like this. The number of nucleated cells in each sample was estimated by amplification of reference gene primers within the assay. To quantify the absolute abundance of each unique TCRbeta CDR3 rearrangement, sequence reads were collapsed and filtered. For each sample, productive Simpson clonality was calculated by taking the square root of Simpson's diversity index across productive rearrangements. TCRdb limited this immuneACCESS table to in-frame rearrangements with V and J called. A share of clones is missing; checked studies link under half to unresolved V genes, and the rest is unexplained. V, J and clone size reflect that table, while D and trimming were determined from the DNA. The sample table lists roughly 73,000 clones, approximately 80% of them with a count of one. The biggest ten clones account for roughly 15% of the sample.

This entry comes from a study of blood T cell repertoires in COVID-19 (TCRdb year 2020). Some background on the complete study: The collaborator samples originated in the United States, Italy and Spain and spanned the acute and convalescent phases of COVID-19. The prospective study material was composed of cDNA or gDNA derived from T cells, B-cell-depleted T cells, or PBMCs. Deeply sampled blood TCRbeta repertoires from subjects exposed to, actively infected with, or recovered from COVID-19 were included in the dataset. The repertoires were made available in a free public database intended to serve as a resource for research on the immune response to SARS-CoV-2. Samples were obtained from the ongoing ImmuneRACE study (first 160 participants) and from approximately 1,200 subjects provided by 6 global collaborators. The sample metadata nearly always contained a de-identified subject ID, COVID-19 status, age in years and sex. Where HLA class I and class II types were available, the types were taken from metadata supplied by the sample provider, not from assay-based typing. Beyond this particular receptor, the publication reports: The amount of clinical and demographic metadata varied by source and participant and was provided uncurated.

Collaborating institutions collected whole blood in K2EDTA tubes following their own protocols. Collaborator samples were shipped for TCRbeta analysis as frozen whole blood, isolated PBMCs, or DNA extracted from either sample type. The specimen was peripheral blood. The sequence was collected from a human donor in a cohort sampled during active COVID-19.

The CDR3 reads as follows: CASSLEGAKGNTIYF. At the DNA level, the sequence is TGCGCCAGCAGCTTGGAGGGGGCGAAAGGAAACACCATATATTTT. This chain is built from TRBV5-1 and TRBJ1-3, with 7 bases matching TRBD1. V has 0 bases trimmed and J has 4 bases trimmed; junction bases matching no gene number 4. Via the germline V gene, CDR1 is SGHRS and CDR2 YFSETQ. The CDR3 goes from the cysteine to the phenylalanine over 15 residues. Only the CDR3 region is kept as DNA, spanning 45 bases read in frame from base 1. Supplemented by the reference TRBV5-1 and TRBJ1-3 proteins around the CDR3, the complete variable domain is KAGVTQTPRYLIKTRGQQVTLSCSPISGHRSVSWYQQTPGQGLQFLFEYFSETQRNKGNFPGRFSGRQFSNSRSEMNVSTLELGDSALYLCASSLEGAKGNTIYFGEGSWLTVV.